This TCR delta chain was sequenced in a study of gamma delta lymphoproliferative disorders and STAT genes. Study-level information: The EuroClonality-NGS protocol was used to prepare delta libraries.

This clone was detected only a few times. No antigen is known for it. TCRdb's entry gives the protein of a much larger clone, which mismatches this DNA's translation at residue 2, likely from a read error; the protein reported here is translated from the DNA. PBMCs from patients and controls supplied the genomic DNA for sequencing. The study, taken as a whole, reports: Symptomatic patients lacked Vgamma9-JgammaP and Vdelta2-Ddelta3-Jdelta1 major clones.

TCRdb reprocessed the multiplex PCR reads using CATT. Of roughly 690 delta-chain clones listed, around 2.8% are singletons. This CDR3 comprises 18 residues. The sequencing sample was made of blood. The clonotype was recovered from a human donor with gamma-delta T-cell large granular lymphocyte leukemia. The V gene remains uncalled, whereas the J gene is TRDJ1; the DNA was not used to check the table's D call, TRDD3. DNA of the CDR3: TGTTCCTGTGACACCGTAGGGCTGGGGGAAAACGGGGCCGATAAACTCATCTTT. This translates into CSCDTVGLGENGADKLIF.